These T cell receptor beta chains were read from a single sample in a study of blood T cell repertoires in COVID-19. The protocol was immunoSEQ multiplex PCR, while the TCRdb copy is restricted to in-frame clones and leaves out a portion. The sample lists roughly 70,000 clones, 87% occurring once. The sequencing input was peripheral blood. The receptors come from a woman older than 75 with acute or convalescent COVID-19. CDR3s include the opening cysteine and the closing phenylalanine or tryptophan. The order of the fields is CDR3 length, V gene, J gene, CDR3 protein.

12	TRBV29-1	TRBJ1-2	CSVEGDRAGYTF
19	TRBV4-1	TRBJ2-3	CASSFEGTSGASSTDTQYF
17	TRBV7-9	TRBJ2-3	CASSLDGSGGSTDTQYF
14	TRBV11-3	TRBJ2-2	CASSLGPSTGELFF
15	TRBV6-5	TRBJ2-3	CASSTAGVRTDTQYF
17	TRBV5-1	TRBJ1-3	CASSLDATVPSGNTIYF
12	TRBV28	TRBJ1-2	CASSLDRKGYTF
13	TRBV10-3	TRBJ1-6	CAIRGQDQSPLHF
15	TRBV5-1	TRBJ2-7	CASTRTGTDQYEQYF
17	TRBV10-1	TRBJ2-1	CASSESGRGLGGNEQFF
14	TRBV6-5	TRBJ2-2	CASSYVRGSGELFF
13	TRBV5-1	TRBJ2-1	CASSSGQSDEQFF
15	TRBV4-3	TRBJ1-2	CASSRDLTGIYGYTF
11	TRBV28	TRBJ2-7	CATGRAYEQYF
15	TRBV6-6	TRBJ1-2	CASSGRAGANYGYTF
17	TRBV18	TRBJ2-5	CASSATSGGHSGETQYF
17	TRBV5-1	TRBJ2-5	CASKKDRGDGRTETQYF
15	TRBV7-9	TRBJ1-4	CASSSARGLTEKLFF
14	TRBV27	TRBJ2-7	CASSLQEYGGEQYF
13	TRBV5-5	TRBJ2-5	CASSFSPQETQYF
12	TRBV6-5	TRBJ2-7	CASSVLTAGQYF
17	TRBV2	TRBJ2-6	CASSAGVGSGGANVLTF
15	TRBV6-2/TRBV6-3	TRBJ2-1	CASSYRTRAGNEQFF
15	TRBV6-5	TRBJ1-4	CASSIPQGADEKLFF
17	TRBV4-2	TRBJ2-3	CASSQSLAGLSTDTQYF
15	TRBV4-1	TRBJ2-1	CASSQDWLAGVEQFF
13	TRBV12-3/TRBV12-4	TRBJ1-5	CASRGYRNQPQHF